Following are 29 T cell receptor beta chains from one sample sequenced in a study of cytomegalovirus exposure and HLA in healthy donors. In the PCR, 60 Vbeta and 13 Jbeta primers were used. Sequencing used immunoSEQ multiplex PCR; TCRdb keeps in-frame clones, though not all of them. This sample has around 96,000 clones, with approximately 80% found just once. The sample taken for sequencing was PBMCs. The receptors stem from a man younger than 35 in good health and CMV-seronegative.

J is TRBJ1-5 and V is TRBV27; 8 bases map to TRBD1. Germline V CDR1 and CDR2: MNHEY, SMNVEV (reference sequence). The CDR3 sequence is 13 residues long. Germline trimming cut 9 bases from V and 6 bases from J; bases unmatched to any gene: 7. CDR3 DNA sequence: TGTGCCAGTGCGGACAGGGCAGTTCAGCCCCAGCATTTT. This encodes CASADRAVQPQHF.

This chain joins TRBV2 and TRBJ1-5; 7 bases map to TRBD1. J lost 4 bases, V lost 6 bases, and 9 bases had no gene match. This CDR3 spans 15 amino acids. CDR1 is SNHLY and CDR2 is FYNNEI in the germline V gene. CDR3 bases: TGTGCCAGCAGACAACAGGGGATGGGAAATCAGCCCCAGCATTTT. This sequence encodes CASRQQGMGNQPQHF.

CDR3 sequence: CASSAFTGDEQYF. The CDR3 DNA reads as TGTGCCAGCAGCGCCTTTACAGGGGACGAGCAGTACTTC. The rearrangement links TRBV9 to TRBJ2-5, with 7 positions matching TRBD1. The DNA matches TRBJ2-7 better at its end, which makes the J call doubtful. The germline V gene encodes CDR1 SGDLS and CDR2 YYNGEE. CDR3 length: 13 amino acids.

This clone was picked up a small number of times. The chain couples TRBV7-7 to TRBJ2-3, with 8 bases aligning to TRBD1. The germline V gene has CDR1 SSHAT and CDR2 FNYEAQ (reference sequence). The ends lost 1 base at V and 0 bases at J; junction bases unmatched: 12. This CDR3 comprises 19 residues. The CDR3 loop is CASSLDLRGRPYSTDTQYF. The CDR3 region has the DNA TGTGCCAGCAGCTTAGATCTCAGGGGGCGGCCGTATAGCACAGATACGCAGTATTTT.

The CDR3 nucleotides read TGTGCCAGCTTACCCGGGACTAACTATGGCTACACCTTC. Amino acid sequence: CASLPGTNYGYTF. The chain uses TRBV2 and TRBJ1-2; D is uncertain. Trimming left V 8 bases short and J 0 bases short, with 10 bases between. Germline-derived CDR1 and CDR2 are SNHLY and FYNNEI. The CDR3 covers 13 residues.

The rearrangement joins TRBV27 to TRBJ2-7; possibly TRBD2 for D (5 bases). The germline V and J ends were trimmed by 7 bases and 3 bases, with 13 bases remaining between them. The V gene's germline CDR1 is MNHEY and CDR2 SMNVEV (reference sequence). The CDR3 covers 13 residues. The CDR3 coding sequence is TGTGCCAGCATTCCGGGGTTTCTCTACGAGCAGTACTTC. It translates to CASIPGFLYEQYF.

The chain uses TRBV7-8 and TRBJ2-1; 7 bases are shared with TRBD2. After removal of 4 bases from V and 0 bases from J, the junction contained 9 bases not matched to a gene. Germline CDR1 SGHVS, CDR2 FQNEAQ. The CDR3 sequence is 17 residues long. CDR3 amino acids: CASSSTGTISSYNEQFF. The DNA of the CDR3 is TGTGCCAGCAGCTCTACCGGGACTATCAGCTCCTACAATGAGCAGTTCTTC.

This CDR3 reads CASRTGMSTDTQYF. In DNA form, the CDR3 reads TGTGCCAGCAGGACAGGGATGAGCACAGATACGCAGTATTTT. This chain connects TRBV6-1 to TRBJ2-3; 7 bases align to TRBD1. This CDR3 is built from 14 residues. J was trimmed by 0 bases and V by 6 bases; bases with no gene match: 3. CDR1 and CDR2 from the germline V gene are MNHNS and SASEGT.

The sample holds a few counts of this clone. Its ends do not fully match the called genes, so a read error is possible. CDR3 region: CASSLDDKANFF. The CDR3 bases are TGTGCCAGCAGCTTAGATGACAAGGCCAATTTCTTC. The gene calls are TRBV7-3 and TRBJ1-2; no firm D call. CDR3 length: 12 amino acids. The germline V gene has CDR1 SGHTA and CDR2 FQGTGA.

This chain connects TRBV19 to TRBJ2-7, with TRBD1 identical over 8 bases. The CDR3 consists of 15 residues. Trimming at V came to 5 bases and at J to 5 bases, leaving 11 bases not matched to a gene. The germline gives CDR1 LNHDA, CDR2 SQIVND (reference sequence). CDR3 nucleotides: TGTGCCAGTAGTCCCCGGGACAGGAGATCCGACGAGCAGTACTTC. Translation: CASSPRDRRSDEQYF.

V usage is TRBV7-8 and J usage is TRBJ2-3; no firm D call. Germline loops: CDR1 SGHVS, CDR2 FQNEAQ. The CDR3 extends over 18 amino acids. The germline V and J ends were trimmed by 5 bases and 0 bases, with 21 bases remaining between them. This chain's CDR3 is CASSRTPRGQSSTDTQYF. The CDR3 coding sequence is TGTGCCAGCAGCCGAACCCCTCGCGGCCAGTCTAGCACAGATACGCAGTATTTT.

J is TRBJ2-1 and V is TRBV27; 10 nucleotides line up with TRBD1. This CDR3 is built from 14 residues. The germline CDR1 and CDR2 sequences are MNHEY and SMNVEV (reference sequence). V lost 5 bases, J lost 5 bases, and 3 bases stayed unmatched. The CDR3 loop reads CASSRTGGNNEQFF. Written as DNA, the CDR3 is TGTGCCAGCAGTCGGACAGGGGGAAACAATGAGCAGTTCTTC.

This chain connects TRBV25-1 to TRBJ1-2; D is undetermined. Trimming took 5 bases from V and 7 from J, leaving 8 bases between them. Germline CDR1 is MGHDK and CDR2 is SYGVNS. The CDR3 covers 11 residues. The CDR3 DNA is TGTGCCAGCAGTTTTAATCTTGGCTACACCTTC. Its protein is CASSFNLGYTF.

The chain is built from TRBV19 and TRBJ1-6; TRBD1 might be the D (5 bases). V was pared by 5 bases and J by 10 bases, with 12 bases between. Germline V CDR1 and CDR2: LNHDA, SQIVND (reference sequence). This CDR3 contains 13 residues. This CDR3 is CASSPQGQSPLHF. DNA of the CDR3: TGTGCCAGTAGTCCGCAGGGTCAGTCACCCCTCCACTTT. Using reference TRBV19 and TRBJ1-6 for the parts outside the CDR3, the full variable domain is DGGITQSPKYLFRKEGQNVTLSCEQNLNHDAMYWYRQDPGQGLRLIYYSQIVNDFQKGDIAEGYSVSREKKESFPLTVTSAQKNPTAFYLCASSPQGQSPLHFGNGTRLTVT.

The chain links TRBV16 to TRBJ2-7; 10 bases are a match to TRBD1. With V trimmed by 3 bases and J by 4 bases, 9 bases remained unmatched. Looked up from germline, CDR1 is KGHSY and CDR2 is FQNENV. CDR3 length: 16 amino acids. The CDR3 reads CASSHSGTGVNYEQYF. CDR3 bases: TGTGCCAGCAGCCATTCTGGGACAGGGGTTAATTACGAGCAGTACTTC.

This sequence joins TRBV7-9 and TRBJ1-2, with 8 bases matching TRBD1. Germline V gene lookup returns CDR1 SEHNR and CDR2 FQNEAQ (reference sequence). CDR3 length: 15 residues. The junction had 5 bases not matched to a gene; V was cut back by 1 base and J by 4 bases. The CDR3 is CASSLGTGLIYGYTF. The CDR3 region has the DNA TGTGCCAGCAGCTTAGGGACAGGGTTGATCTATGGCTACACCTTC.

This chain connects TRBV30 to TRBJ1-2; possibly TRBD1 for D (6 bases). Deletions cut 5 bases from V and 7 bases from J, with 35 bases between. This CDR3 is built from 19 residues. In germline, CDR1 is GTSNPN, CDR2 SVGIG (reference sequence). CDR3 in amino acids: CAWFSPPDRGLFRFGGYTF. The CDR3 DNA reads TGTGCCTGGTTCTCTCCCCCCGATAGGGGGTTATTTAGGTTCGGTGGCTACACCTTC.

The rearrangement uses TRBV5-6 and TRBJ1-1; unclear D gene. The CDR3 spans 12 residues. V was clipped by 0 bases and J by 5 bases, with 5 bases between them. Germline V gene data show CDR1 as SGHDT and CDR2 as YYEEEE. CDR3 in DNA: TGTGCCAGCAGCTTGGTTAAAACTGAAGCTTTCTTT. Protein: CASSLVKTEAFF.

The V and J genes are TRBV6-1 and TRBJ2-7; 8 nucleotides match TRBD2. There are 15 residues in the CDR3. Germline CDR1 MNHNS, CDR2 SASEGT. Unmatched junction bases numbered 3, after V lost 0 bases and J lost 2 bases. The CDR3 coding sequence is TGTGCCAGCAGTGAAGCCGGGGGGGGACCCTACGAGCAGTACTTC. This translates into CASSEAGGGPYEQYF.

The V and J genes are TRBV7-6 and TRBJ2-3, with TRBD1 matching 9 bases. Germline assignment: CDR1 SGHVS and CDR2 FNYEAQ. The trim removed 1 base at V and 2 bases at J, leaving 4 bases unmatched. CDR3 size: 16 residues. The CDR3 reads CASSLGTGVLTDTQYF. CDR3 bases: TGTGCCAGCAGCTTAGGGACAGGGGTTCTCACAGATACGCAGTATTTT.

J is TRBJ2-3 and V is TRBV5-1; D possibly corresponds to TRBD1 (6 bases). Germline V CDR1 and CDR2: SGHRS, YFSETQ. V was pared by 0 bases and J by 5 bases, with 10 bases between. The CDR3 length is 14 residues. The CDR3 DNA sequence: TGCGCCAGCAGCTTGGATCAGGGGCTAGATACGCAGTATTTT. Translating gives CASSLDQGLDTQYF.

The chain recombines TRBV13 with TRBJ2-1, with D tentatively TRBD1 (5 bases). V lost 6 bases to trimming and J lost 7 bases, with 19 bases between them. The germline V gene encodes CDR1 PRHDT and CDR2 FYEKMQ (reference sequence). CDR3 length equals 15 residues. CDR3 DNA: TGTGCCAGCAGAGACACACTTACGAAGGGGAATGAGCAGTTCTTC. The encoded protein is CASRDTLTKGNEQFF.

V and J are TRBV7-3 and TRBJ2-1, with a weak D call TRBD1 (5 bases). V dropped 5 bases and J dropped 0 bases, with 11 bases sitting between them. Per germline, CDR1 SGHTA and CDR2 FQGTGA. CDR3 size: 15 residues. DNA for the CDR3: TGTGCCAGCAGCCCCCAGGGTTTCTCCTACAATGAGCAGTTCTTC. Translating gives CASSPQGFSYNEQFF. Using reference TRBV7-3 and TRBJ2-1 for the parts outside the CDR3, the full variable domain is GAGVSQTPSNKVTEKGKYVELRCDPISGHTALYWYRQSLGQGPEFLIYFQGTGAADDSGLPNDRFFAVRPEGSVSTLKIQRTERGDSAVYLCASSPQGFSYNEQFFGPGTRLTVL.

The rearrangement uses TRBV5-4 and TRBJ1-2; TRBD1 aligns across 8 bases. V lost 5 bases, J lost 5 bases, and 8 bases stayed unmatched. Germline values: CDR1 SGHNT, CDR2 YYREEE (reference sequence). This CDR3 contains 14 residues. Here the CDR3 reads CASRSGQGIYGYTF. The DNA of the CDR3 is TGTGCCAGCAGGTCAGGACAGGGAATTTATGGCTACACCTTC.

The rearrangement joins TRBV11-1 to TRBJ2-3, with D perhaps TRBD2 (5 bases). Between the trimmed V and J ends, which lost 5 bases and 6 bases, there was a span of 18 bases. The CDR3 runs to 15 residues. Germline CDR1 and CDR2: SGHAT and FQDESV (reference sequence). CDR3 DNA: TGTGCCAGCAGCCCCTGGGCTGCCCGAGGGGATACGCAGTATTTT. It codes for CASSPWAARGDTQYF.

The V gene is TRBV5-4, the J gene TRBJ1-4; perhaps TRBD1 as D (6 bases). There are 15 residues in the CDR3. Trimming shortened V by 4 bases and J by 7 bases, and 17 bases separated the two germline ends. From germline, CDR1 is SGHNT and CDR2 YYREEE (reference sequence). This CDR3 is CASSVTGGSGEKLFF. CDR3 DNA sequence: TGTGCCAGCAGCGTGACAGGAGGTTCAGGTGAAAAACTGTTTTTT. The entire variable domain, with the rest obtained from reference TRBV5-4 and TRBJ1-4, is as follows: ETGVTQSPTHLIKTRGQQVTLRCSSQSGHNTVSWYQQALGQGPQFIFQYYREEENGRGNFPPRFSGLQFPNYSSELNVNALELDDSALYLCASSVTGGSGEKLFFGSGTQLSVL.

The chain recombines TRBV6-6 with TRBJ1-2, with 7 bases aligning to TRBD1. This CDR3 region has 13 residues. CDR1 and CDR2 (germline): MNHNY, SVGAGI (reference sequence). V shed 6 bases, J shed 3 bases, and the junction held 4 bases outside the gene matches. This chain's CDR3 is CASSLTGDYGYTF. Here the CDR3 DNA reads TGTGCCAGCAGCTTAACAGGGGACTATGGCTACACCTTC.

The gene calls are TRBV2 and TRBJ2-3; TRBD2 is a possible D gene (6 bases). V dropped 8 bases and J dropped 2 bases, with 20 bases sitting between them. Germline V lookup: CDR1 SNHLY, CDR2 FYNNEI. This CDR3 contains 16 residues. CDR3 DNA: TGTGCCAGCCGAGGAGGGCCCAGTAAAACCACAGATACGCAGTATTTT. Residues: CASRGGPSKTTDTQYF.

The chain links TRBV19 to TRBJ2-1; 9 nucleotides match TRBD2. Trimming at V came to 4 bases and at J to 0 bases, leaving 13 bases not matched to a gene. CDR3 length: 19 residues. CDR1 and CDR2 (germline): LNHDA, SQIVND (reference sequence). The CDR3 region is CASSTRAGGSQSSYNEQFF. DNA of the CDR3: TGTGCCAGTAGTACAAGAGCGGGGGGCTCTCAGAGCTCCTACAATGAGCAGTTCTTC.